Listed here are 12 T cell receptor beta chains from one sample, sequenced in a study of blood T cell repertoires in COVID-19 (dated by TCRdb to 2020 to 2021). The library was generated by the immunoSEQ multiplex PCR assay. The table was pulled from immuneACCESS by TCRdb, which kept in-frame rearrangements only. Such tables lose some clones; where checked, under half of the loss comes from unresolved V genes, and the rest has no known cause. The sample includes under 150,000 clones, with 85% to 90% observed a single time. The top ten constitute about 2.5% of the sample. Material: peripheral blood. The origin of the receptors is a man between 50 and 59 years old with active COVID-19.

V and J are TRBV7-8 and TRBJ2-5, with TRBD1 identical over 11 bases. This CDR3 is 15 amino acids long. The V segment lost 4 bases and the J segment 4 bases; nucleotides outside the gene matches: 5. The germline CDR1 and CDR2 sequences are SGHVS and FQNEAQ. CDR3 nucleotide sequence: TGTGCCAGCAGCTATGGACAGGGGGCCCGAGAGACCCAGTACTTC. Amino acid sequence: CASSYGQGARETQYF.

The chain links TRBV7-9 to TRBJ1-5, with 8 bases lining up with TRBD1. The CDR3 runs 14 residues. Germline lookup yields CDR1 SEHNR and CDR2 FQNEAQ (reference sequence). V lost 5 bases and J lost 6; bases outside the gene matches: 6. The CDR3 spells CASSPDRGGQPQHF. The CDR3 DNA reads as TGTGCCAGCAGCCCAGACAGGGGCGGTCAGCCCCAGCATTTT.

The chain carries TRBV6-5 and TRBJ1-6; 8 nucleotides align to TRBD1. Germline V CDR1 and CDR2: MNHEY, SVGAGI. V lost 6 bases to trimming and J lost 4 bases; unmatched junction nucleotides: 5. The CDR3 consists of 15 residues. CDR3 loop: CASRIGQGYNSPLHF. The CDR3 bases are TGTGCCAGCAGAATCGGACAGGGTTATAATTCACCCCTCCACTTT.

V is TRBV7-2 and J is TRBJ2-7, with 7 bases fitting TRBD2. Germline CDR1 SGHTA, CDR2 FQGNSA. The CDR3 length is 17 residues. V shed 2 bases, J shed 0 bases, and the junction held 10 bases outside the gene matches. As DNA, the CDR3 is TGTGCCAGCAGCTTACGGTTAGCGGGTTACACCTCCTACGAGCAGTACTTC. The encoded protein is CASSLRLAGYTSYEQYF.

The rearrangement joins TRBV18 to TRBJ1-2, with 8 nucleotides matching TRBD1. The V segment lost 5 bases and the J segment 8 bases; nucleotides outside the gene matches: 7. Looked up from germline, CDR1 is KGHSH and CDR2 is LQKENI. This CDR3 has 13 amino acids. As DNA, the CDR3 is TGTGCCAGCTCAGACGACGGACAGGGAGGCTACACCTTC. Translation: CASSDDGQGGYTF.

Details on this clone: This specimen includes other DNA sequences encoding the same CDR3. The chain links TRBV2 to TRBJ1-1, with TRBD1 matching 12 bases. V gave up 4 bases and J gave up 4 bases; unmatched junction bases: 1. Per the germline V gene, CDR1 is SNHLY and CDR2 is FYNNEI. The CDR3 consists of 14 residues. CDR3 region: CASSVGQGATEAFF. CDR3 bases: TGTGCCAGCAGTGTGGGACAGGGGGCCACTGAAGCTTTCTTT. Variable domain in full (rest from reference TRBV2 and TRBJ1-1): EPEVTQTPSHQVTQMGQEVILRCVPISNHLYFYWYRQILGQKVEFLVSFYNNEISEKSEIFDDQFSVERPDGSNFTLKIRSTKLEDSAMYFCASSVGQGATEAFFGQGTRLTVV.

This chain connects TRBV9 to TRBJ2-3; D not resolved. CDR1 SGDLS and CDR2 YYNGEE come from the germline V gene. The V and J ends lost 3 bases and 6 bases respectively, with 8 bases between them. The CDR3 is 12 residues long. In nucleotides, the CDR3 is TGTGCCAGCAGCGGCACCGGGGATACGCAGTATTTT. Translated, it gives CASSGTGDTQYF.

V usage is TRBV29-1 and J usage is TRBJ2-7; 7 bases are shared with TRBD1. V dropped 6 bases and J dropped 2; count of bases not matched to a gene: 7. This CDR3 region has 13 residues. The germline V gene has CDR1 SQVTM and CDR2 ANQGSEA. For the CDR3, the DNA is TGCAGCGTGCACAGGGGCGCCCCCTACGAGCAGTACTTC. Residues: CSVHRGAPYEQYF.

This clone was detected once. The CDR3: CASSGTGGSGANVLTF. In DNA, the CDR3 is TGTGCCAGTAGTGGGACAGGGGGCTCTGGGGCCAACGTCCTGACTTTC. The rearrangement links TRBV19 to TRBJ2-6, with TRBD1 identical over 11 bases. CDR1 and CDR2 (germline): LNHDA, SQIVND (reference sequence). The V segment lost 5 bases and the J segment 0 bases; nucleotides outside the gene matches: 0. The CDR3 sequence is 16 residues long.

The V and J genes are TRBV7-2 and TRBJ2-7; TRBD1 agrees at 10 bases. V lost 5 bases to trimming and J lost 3 bases; unmatched junction nucleotides: 7. The germline CDR1 and CDR2 sequences are SGHTA and FQGNSA. This CDR3 contains 15 residues. Here the CDR3 DNA reads TGTGCCAGCAGCGCGGACCGGGACAGGGGCTACGAGCAGTACTTC. This encodes CASSADRDRGYEQYF.

This clone was counted only a few times. This chain uses TRBV2 with TRBJ1-3; a possible D gene is TRBD1 (6 bases). The CDR3 runs 16 residues. CDR1 SNHLY and CDR2 FYNNEI come from the germline V gene. V lost 1 base to trimming and J lost 0 bases, with 10 bases between them. This chain's CDR3 is CASSEGQGNSGNTIYF. CDR3 bases: TGTGCCAGCAGTGAAGGGCAGGGGAACTCTGGAAACACCATATATTTT.

The chain uses TRBV18 and TRBJ2-7; TRBD2 is a possible D gene (6 bases). Trimming took 3 bases from V and 4 from J, leaving 10 bases between them. Germline assignment: CDR1 KGHSH and CDR2 LQKENI. This CDR3 spans 13 amino acids. The CDR3 DNA reads as TGTGCCAGCTCACCGGAGGGTTGGTACGAGCAGTACTTC. Its protein product is CASSPEGWYEQYF.